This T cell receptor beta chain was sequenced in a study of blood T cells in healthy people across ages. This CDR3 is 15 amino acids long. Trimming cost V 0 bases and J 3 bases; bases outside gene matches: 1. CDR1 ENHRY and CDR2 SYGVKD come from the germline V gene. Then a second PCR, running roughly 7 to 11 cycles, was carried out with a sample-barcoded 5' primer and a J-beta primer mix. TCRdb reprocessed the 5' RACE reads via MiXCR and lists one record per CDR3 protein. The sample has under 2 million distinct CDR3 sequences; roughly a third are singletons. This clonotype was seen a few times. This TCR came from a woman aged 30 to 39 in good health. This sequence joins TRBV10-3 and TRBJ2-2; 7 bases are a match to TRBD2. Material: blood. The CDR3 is CAISESLADTGELFF. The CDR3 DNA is TGTGCCATCAGTGAGTCCCTAGCGGACACCGGGGAGCTGTTTTTT.